The following is a TCR beta chain sequence with its context. What it recognizes is unknown. Clones were read by immunoSEQ multiplex PCR, and TCRdb kept only the in-frame ones, dropping some. The sample lists 20,000 to 25,000 clones; 60% to 85% were seen once. Each patient experienced a relapse that followed autologous stem cell transplantation, and brentuximab vedotin exposure varied. This sample is part of a study of PD-1 blockade in classical Hodgkin lymphoma. Study details: On a schedule of every 2 weeks, patients received nivolumab 3 mg/kg intravenously.

Unmatched junction bases numbered 6, after V lost 8 bases and J lost 2 bases. CDR3 length: 14 amino acids. CDR1 and CDR2 from the germline V gene are KGHSH and LQKENI. Overall study results and limits: Compared with healthy donors, newly diagnosed patients reportedly showed lower baseline TCR diversity. It was CD4+ TCR diversity, not CD8+, that rose significantly by C4D1.

The specimen was peripheral blood mononuclear cells (PBMCs), collected before the second cycle of nivolumab. The sequence came from a human donor with classical Hodgkin lymphoma. This chain links TRBV18 with TRBJ2-3, with 8 bases lining up with TRBD2. CDR3 bases: TGTGCCAGCACACTAGCGGAGGACACAGATACGCAGTATTTT. It encodes CASTLAEDTDTQYF.